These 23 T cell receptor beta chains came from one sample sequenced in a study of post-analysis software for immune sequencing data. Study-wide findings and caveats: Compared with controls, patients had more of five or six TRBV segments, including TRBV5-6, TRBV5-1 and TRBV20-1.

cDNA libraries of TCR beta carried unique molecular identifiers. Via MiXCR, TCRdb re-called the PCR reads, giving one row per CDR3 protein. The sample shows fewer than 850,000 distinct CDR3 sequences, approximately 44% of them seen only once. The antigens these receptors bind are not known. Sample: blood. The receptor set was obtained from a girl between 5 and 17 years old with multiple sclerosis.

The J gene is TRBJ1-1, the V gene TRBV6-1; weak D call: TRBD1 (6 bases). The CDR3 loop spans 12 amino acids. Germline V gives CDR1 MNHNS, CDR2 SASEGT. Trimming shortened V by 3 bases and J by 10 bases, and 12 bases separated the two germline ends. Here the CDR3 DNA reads TGTGCCAGCAGTGATTATCGGGACATAGCTTTCTTT. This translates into CASSDYRDIAFF.

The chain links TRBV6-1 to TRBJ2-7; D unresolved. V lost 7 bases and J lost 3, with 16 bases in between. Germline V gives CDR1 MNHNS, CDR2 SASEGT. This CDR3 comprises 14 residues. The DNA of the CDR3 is TGTGCCAGCACTCCCCGCCGGGTATTCTACGAGCAGTACTTC. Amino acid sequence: CASTPRRVFYEQYF.

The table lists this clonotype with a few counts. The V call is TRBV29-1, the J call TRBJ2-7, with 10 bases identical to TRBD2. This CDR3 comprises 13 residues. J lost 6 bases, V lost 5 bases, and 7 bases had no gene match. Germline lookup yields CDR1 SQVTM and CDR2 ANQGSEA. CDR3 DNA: TGCAGCGTTTCAAGCGGGAGGGCCTCCGAGCAGTACTTC. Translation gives CSVSSGRASEQYF.

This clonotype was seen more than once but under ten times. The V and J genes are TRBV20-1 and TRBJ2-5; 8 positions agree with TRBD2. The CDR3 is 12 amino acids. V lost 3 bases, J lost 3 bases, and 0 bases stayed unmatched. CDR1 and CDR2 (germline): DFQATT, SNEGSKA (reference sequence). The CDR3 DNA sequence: TGCAGTGCTAGGGGACTAGAAGAGACCCAGTACTTC. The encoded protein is CSARGLEETQYF.

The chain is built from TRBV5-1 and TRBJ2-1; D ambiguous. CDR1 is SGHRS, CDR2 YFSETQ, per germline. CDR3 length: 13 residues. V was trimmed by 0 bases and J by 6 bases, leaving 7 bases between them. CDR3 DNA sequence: TGCGCCAGCAGCTTGGACTACTCCAATGAGCAGTTCTTC. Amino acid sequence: CASSLDYSNEQFF.

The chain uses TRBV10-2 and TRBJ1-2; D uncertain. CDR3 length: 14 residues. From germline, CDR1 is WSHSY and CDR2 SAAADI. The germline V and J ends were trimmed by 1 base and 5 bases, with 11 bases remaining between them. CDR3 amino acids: CASSEYRPLYGYTF. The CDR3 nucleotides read TGCGCCAGCAGTGAGTACCGACCGCTATATGGCTACACCTTC.

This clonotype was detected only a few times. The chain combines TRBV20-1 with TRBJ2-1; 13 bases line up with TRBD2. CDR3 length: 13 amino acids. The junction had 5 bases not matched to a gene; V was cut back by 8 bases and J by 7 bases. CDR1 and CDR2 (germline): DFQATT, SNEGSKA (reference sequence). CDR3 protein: CSLLAGGRNEQFF. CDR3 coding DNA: TGCAGTTTACTAGCGGGAGGGCGGAATGAGCAGTTCTTC.

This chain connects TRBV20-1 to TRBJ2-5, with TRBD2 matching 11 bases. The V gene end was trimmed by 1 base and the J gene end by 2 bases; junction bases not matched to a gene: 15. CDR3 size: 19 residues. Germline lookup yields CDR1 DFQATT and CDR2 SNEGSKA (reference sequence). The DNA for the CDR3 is TGCAGTGCTAGAGTTCGACTAGCGGGATCCGACCGATTTCAAGAGACCCAGTACTTC. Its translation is CSARVRLAGSDRFQETQYF.

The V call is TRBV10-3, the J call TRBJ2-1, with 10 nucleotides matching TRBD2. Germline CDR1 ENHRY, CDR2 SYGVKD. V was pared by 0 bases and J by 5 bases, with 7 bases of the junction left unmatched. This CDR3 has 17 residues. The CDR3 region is CAISESISGRAHNEQFF. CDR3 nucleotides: TGTGCCATCAGTGAGTCGATAAGCGGGAGGGCTCACAATGAGCAGTTCTTC.

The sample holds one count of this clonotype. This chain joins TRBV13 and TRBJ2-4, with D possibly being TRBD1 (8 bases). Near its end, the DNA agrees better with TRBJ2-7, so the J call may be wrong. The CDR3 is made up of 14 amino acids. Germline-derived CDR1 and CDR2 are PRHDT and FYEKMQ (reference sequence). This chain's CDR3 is CASRLQGGSYEQYF. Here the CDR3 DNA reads TGTGCCAGCAGGTTACAGGGGGGGTCCTACGAGCAGTACTTC.

The CDR3 region is CASRLREVETEAFF. Written as DNA, the CDR3 is TGTGCCAGCAGGCTTAGGGAGGTGGAGACTGAAGCTTTCTTT. The chain has TRBV6-6 and TRBJ1-1; D unclear. Trimming took 6 bases from V and 5 from J, leaving 16 bases between them. Germline V gives CDR1 MNHNY, CDR2 SVGAGI (reference sequence). This CDR3 has 14 residues.

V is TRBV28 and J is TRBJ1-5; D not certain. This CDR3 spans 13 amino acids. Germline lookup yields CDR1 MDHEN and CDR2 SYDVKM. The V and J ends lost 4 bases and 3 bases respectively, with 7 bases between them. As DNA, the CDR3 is TGTGCCAGCAGTTCCGAATACAATCAGCCCCAGCATTTT. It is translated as CASSSEYNQPQHF. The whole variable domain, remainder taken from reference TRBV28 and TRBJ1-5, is DVKVTQSSRYLVKRTGEKVFLECVQDMDHENMFWYRQDPGLGLRLIYFSYDVKMKEKGDIPEGYSVSREKKERFSLILESASTNQTSMYLCASSSEYNQPQHFGDGTRLSIL.

The DNA for the CDR3 is TGTGCCCTCCGGGACAGGGGTCCTTACGAGCAGTACTTC. It yields the protein CALRDRGPYEQYF. The chain joins TRBV30 to TRBJ2-5; 10 nucleotides line up with TRBD1. The end of the DNA aligns better with TRBJ2-7, so the J call may be wrong. The germline V gene has CDR1 GTSNPN and CDR2 SVGIG (reference sequence). The CDR3 has 13 residues.

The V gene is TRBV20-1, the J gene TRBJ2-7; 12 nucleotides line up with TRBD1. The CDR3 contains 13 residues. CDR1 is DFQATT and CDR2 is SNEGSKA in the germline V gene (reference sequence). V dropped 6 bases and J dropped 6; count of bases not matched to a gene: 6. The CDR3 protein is CSAPGTGGCEQYF. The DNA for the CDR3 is TGCAGTGCCCCAGGGACAGGGGGCTGCGAGCAGTACTTC.

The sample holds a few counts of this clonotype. The DNA of the CDR3 is TGTGCCAGCAGCGACTCCGGGACTAGCGGGAGGGAAGGGGCCAAAAACATTCAGTACTTC. This translates into CASSDSGTSGREGAKNIQYF. The genes are TRBV9 and TRBJ2-4, with 16 bases aligning to TRBD2. The CDR3 spans 20 residues. The germline CDR1 and CDR2 sequences are SGDLS and YYNGEE. V gave up 3 bases and J gave up 1 base; unmatched junction bases: 10.

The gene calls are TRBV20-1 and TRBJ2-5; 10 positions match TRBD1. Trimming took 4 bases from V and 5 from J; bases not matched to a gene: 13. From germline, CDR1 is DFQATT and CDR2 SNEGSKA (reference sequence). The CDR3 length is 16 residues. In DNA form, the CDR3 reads TGCAGTGCTATAACCCACCCGGGACAGGGGATCGAGACCCAGTACTTC. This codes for CSAITHPGQGIETQYF.

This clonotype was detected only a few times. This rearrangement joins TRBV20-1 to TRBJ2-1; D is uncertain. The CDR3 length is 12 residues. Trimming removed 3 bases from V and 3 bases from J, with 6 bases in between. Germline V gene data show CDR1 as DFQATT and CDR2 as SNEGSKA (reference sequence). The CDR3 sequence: CSASSFYNEQFF. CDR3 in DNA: TGCAGTGCTAGTTCGTTCTACAATGAGCAGTTCTTC.

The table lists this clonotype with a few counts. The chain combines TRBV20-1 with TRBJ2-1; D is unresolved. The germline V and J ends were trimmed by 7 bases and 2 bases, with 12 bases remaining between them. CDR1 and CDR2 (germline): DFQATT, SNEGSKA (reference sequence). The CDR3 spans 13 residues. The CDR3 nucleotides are TGCAGTGGTTGGGGTCGCACCTACAATGAGCAGTTCTTC. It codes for CSGWGRTYNEQFF.

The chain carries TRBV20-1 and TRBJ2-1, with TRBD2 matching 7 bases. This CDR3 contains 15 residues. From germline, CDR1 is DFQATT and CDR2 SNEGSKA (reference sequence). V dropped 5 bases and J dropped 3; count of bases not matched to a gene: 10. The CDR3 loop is CSALISGRSYNEQFF. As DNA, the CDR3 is TGCAGTGCTCTAATTAGCGGGCGAAGCTACAATGAGCAGTTCTTC.

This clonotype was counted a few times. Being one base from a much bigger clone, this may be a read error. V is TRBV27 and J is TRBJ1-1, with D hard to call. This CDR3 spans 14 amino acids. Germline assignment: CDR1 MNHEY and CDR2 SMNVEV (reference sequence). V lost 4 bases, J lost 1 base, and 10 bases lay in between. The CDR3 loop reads CASSWRSANTEAFF. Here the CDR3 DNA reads TGTGCCAGCAGTTGGAGGAGCGCGAACACTGAAGCTTTCTTT.

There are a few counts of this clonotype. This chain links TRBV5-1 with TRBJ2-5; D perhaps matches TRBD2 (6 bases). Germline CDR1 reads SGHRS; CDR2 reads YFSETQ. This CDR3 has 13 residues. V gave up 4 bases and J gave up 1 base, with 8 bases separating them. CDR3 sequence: CASSDGGQETQYF. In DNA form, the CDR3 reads TGCGCCAGCAGCGACGGGGGCCAAGAGACCCAGTACTTC.

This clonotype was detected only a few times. The CDR3 spells CASSVGWGTINEQFF. In nucleotides, the CDR3 is TGTGCCAGCAGCGTAGGTTGGGGGACAATTAATGAGCAGTTCTTC. The chain combines TRBV9 with TRBJ2-1; weak D call: TRBD1 (6 bases). V lost 0 bases and J 7 bases, leaving 14 bases between the germline ends. Germline CDR1 SGDLS, CDR2 YYNGEE. The CDR3 loop spans 15 amino acids.

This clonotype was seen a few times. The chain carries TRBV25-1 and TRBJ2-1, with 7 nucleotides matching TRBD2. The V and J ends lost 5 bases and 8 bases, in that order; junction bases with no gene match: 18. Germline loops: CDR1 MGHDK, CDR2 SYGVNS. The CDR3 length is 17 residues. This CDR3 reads CASSNIVATSSWDEQFF. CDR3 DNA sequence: TGTGCCAGCAGTAACATTGTCGCGACTAGCTCTTGGGATGAGCAGTTCTTC.